This T cell receptor beta chain was identified in a study of cytomegalovirus exposure and HLA in healthy donors. Study-wide background: The study placed around 80% of its 398 genotyped donors in the Caucasian-associated ancestry cluster. Study findings and constraints: Some V segments (TRBV6-2 and TRBV6-3 among them) were excluded as indistinguishable.

A note on this clone: The antigen is unknown.

This PCR relied on a set of 60 Vbeta primers and 13 Jbeta primers. Assay: immunoSEQ multiplex PCR; the TCRdb copy retains only in-frame clones and omits some. The profile shows hundreds of thousands of clones, 70% to 80% of them singletons. The donors gave bone marrow, and they were healthy. The CDR3 runs to 19 residues. Germline V gene data show CDR1 as SGHKS and CDR2 as YYEKEE (reference sequence). After removal of 4 bases from V and 5 bases from J, the junction contained 19 bases not matched to a gene. The genes are TRBV5-5 and TRBJ2-3; 10 bases fit TRBD2. Sequencing used PBMCs. This sequence was found in a woman between 25 and 40 years old in good health and CMV-seronegative. The CDR3 DNA is TGTGCCAGCAGCGCCAACCCGGGTTCTAGCGGGAGCATGAGAGATACGCAGTATTTT. Residues: CASSANPGSSGSMRDTQYF.